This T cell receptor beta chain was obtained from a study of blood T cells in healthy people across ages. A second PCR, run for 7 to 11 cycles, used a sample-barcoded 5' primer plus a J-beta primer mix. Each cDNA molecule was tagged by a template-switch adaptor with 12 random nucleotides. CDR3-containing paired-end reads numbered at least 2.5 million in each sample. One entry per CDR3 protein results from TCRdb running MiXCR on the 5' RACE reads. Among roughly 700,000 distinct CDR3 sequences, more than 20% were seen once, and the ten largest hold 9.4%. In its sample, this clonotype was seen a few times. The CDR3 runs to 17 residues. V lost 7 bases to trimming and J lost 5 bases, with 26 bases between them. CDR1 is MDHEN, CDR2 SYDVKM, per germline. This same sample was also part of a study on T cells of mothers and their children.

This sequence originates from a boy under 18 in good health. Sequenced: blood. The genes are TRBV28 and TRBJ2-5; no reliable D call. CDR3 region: CASTYQASGGGRETQYF. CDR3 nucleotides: TGTGCCAGCACCTATCAAGCATCCGGCGGCGGCCGGGAGACCCAGTACTTC.